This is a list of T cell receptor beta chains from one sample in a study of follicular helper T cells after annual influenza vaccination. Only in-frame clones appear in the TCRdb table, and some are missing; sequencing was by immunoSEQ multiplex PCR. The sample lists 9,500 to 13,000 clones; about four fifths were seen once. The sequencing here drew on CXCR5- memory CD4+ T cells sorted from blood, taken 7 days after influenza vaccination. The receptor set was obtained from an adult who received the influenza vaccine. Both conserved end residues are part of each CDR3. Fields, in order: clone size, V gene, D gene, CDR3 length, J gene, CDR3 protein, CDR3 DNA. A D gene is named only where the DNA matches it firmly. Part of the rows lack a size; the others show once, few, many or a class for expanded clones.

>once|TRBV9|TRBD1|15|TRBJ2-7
CASSVATGVGYEQYF
TGTGCCAGCAGCGTAGCCACAGGGGTCGGGTACGAGCAGTACTTC
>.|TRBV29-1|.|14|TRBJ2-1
CSADRQDQYNEQFF
TGCAGCGCTGACAGACAGGATCAATACAATGAGCAGTTCTTC
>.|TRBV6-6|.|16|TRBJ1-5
CASSYRSGSGNQPQHF
TGTGCCAGCAGTTACCGATCGGGTAGCGGGAATCAGCCCCAGCATTTT
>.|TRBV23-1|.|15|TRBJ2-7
CASSREESPSGEQYF
TGCGCCAGCAGTCGGGAGGAATCCCCCTCGGGAGAGCAGTACTTC
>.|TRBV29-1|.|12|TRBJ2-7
CSVKGGTYEQYF
TGCAGCGTTAAAGGGGGTACCTACGAGCAGTACTTC
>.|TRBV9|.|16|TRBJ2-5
CASSSVRSSLVETQYF
TGTGCCAGCAGCTCAGTCCGTTCTAGCTTGGTGGAGACCCAGTACTTC
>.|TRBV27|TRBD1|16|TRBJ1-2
CASSFLSQGAAYGYTF
TGTGCCAGCAGTTTCCTTAGCCAGGGGGCAGCCTATGGCTACACCTTC
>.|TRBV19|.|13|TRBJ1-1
CATGQKENTEAFF
TGTGCCACCGGACAGAAAGAGAACACTGAAGCTTTCTTT
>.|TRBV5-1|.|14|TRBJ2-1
CASRSDGTYNEQFF
TGCGCCAGCAGATCTGACGGAACCTACAATGAGCAGTTCTTC
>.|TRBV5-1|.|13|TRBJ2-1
CASSPRERNEQFF
TGCGCCAGCAGCCCACGGGAACGGAATGAGCAGTTCTTC
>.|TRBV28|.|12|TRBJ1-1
CASSSHTYEDFF
TGTGCCAGCAGTTCCCATACCTATGAGGATTTCTTT
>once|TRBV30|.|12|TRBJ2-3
CAWTPQVDTQYF
TGTGCCTGGACCCCCCAAGTAGATACGCAGTATTTT
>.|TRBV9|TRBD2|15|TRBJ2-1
CASSPVSGGYNEQFF
TGTGCCAGCAGCCCCGTCTCGGGAGGATACAATGAGCAGTTCTTC
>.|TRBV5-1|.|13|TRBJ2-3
CASSSQTTDTQYF
TGCGCCAGCAGCTCCCAGACCACAGATACGCAGTATTTT
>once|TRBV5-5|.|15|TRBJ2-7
CASSQDTGRSYEQYF
TGTGCCAGCAGCCAAGATACAGGCCGATCCTACGAGCAGTACTTC
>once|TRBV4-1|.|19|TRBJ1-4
CASSQGLYSTTATNEKLFF
TGCGCCAGCAGCCAAGGACTCTACAGCACCACAGCAACTAATGAAAAACTGTTTTTT
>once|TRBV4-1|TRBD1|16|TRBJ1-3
CASSQDRTGSGNTIYF
TGCGCCAGCAGCCAAGATCGGACAGGGTCCGGAAACACCATATATTTT
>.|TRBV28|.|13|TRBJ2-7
CASSSTPSYEQYF
TGTGCCAGCAGTTCCACCCCTTCCTACGAGCAGTACTTC
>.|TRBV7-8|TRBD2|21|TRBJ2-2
CASSLGLPKRELGWNTGELFF
TGTGCCAGCAGCTTAGGGCTCCCGAAGCGGGAGTTAGGTTGGAACACCGGGGAGCTGTTTTTT
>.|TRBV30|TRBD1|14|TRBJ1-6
CAWAGQGYNSPLHF
TGTGCCTGGGCTGGACAGGGGTATAATTCACCCCTCCACTTT
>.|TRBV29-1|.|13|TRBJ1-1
CSVDTAPNTEAFF
TGCAGCGTTGATACAGCTCCGAACACTGAAGCTTTCTTT
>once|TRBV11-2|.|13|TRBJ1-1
CASSFQAVTEAFF
TGTGCCAGCAGCTTTCAAGCGGTAACTGAAGCTTTCTTT
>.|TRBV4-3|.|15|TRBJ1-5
CASSPTTGINRPQHF
TGCGCCAGCAGCCCGACTACAGGGATTAATCGGCCCCAGCATTTT
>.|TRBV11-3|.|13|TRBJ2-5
CASSLASQETQYF
TGTGCCAGCAGCTTAGCCTCACAAGAGACCCAGTACTTC
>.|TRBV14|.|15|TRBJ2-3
CASSSRTHSTDTQYF
TGTGCCAGCAGCTCTCGCACGCATAGCACAGATACGCAGTATTTT
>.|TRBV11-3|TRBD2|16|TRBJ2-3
CASSLRGGGSTDTQYF
TGTGCCAGCAGCTTAAGGGGCGGGGGGAGCACAGATACGCAGTATTTT
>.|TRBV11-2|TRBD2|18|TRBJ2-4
CASSLDRGGGPGKNIQYF
TGTGCCAGCAGCTTAGATCGTGGGGGAGGGCCCGGCAAAAACATTCAGTACTTC
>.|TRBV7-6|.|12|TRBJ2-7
CASSSQGYEQYF
TGTGCCAGCAGCTCACAGGGCTACGAGCAGTACTTC
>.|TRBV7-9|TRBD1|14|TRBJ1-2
CASSLDVTGGRYTF
TGTGCCAGCAGCTTAGACGTGACAGGGGGCCGCTACACCTTC
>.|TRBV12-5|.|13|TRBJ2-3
CASGFSSTDTQYF
TGTGCTAGTGGTTTCTCGAGCACAGATACGCAGTATTTT
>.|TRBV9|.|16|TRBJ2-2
CASSPFLGAATGELFF
TGTGCCAGCAGCCCTTTTTTGGGTGCCGCCACCGGGGAGCTGTTTTTT
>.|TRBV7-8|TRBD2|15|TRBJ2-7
CASSQPGLAANEQYF
TGTGCCAGCAGCCAGCCGGGACTAGCGGCAAACGAGCAGTACTTC
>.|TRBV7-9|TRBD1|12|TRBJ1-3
CASSSGQGHIYF
TGTGCCAGCAGTTCCGGACAGGGCCACATATATTTT
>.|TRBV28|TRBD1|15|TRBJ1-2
CASSSPGQGYYGYTF
TGTGCCAGCAGTTCCCCGGGACAGGGGTACTATGGCTACACCTTC